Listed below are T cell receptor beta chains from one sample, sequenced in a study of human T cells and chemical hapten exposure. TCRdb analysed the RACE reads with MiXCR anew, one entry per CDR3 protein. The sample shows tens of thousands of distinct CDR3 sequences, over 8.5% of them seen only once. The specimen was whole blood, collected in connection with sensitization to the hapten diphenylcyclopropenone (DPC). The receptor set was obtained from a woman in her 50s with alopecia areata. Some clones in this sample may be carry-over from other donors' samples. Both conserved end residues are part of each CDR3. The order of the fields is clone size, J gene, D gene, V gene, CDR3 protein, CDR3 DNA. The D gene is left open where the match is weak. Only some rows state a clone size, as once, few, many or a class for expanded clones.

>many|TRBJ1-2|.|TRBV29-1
CSVPLADREGYTF
TGCAGCGTTCCTCTTGCTGACCGAGAGGGCTACACCTTC
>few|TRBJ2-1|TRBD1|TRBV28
CASSLGQAPGGEQFF
TGTGCCAGCAGCTTGGGACAGGCCCCAGGCGGTGAGCAGTTCTTC
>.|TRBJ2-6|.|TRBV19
CASTHVSGANVLTF
TGTGCCAGTACTCATGTCTCCGGGGCCAACGTCCTGACTTTC
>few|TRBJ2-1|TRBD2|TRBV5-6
CASSLVRTSGRRNEQFF
TGTGCCAGCAGCTTGGTTAGGACTAGCGGGAGGCGCAATGAGCAGTTCTTC
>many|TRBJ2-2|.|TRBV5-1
CASSLEAAGELFF
TGCGCCAGCAGCTTGGAGGCAGCCGGGGAGCTGTTTTTT
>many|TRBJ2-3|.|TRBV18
CASSPGLTSTDTQYF
TGTGCCAGCTCACCAGGGCTTACAAGCACAGATACGCAGTATTTT
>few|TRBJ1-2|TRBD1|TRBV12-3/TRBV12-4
CASTGTGDGYTF
TGTGCCAGTACCGGGACAGGTGATGGCTACACCTTC
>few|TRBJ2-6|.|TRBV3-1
CASSFPGQLGTSGANVLTF
TGTGCCAGCAGCTTCCCGGGCCAGCTCGGAACATCTGGGGCCAACGTCCTGACTTTC
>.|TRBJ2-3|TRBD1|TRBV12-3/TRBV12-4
CASRLQGEAGDTQYF
TGTGCCAGCAGGTTACAGGGGGAGGCTGGAGATACGCAGTATTTT
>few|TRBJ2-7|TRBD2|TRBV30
CAWSVFRTSGHSYEQYF
TGTGCCTGGAGTGTTTTTCGTACTAGCGGTCACTCCTACGAGCAGTACTTC
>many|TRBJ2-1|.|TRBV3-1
CARGDRKPTKGPVNEQFF
TGTGCCAGGGGTGACAGAAAACCTACAAAGGGGCCCGTGAATGAGCAGTTCTTC
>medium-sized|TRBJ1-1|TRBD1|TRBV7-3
CASKGQEMNTEAFF
TGTGCCAGTAAGGGACAGGAAATGAACACTGAAGCTTTCTTT
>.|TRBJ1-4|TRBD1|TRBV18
CASSPGQGEKLFF
TGTGCCAGCTCACCGGGACAGGGTGAAAAACTGTTTTTT
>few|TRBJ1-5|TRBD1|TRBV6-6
CASSLRDRANQPQHF
TGTGCCAGCAGTCTCCGGGACAGGGCCAATCAGCCCCAGCATTTT
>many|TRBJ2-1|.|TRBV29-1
CSAQLTGNGEQFF
TGCAGCGCACAACTAACAGGGAACGGTGAGCAGTTCTTC
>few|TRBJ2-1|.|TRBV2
CASIAGKSYNEQFF
TGTGCCAGCATCGCGGGGAAGTCCTACAATGAGCAGTTCTTC
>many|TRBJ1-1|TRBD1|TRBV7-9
CASSSYRTGLATEAFF
TGTGCCAGCAGCTCATACCGGACAGGCCTCGCCACTGAAGCTTTCTTT
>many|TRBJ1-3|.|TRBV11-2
CASSLDVLTGGNTIYF
TGTGCCAGCAGCTTAGATGTACTGACGGGAGGAAACACCATATATTTT
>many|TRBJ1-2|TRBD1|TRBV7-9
CASSSLTGGYGYTF
TGTGCCAGCAGCTCCTTGACAGGGGGCTATGGCTACACCTTC
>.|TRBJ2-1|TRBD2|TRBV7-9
CASTGTSNSYNEQFF
TGTGCCAGCACCGGGACTAGCAACTCCTACAATGAGCAGTTCTTC
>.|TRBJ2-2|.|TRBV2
CASRSFAGELFF
TGTGCCAGCAGATCATTTGCGGGGGAGCTGTTTTTT
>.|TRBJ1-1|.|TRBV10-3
CAISESRGADTEAFF
TGTGCCATCAGTGAGTCCAGAGGGGCCGACACTGAAGCTTTCTTT
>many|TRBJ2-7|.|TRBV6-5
CASSRQYTSYEQYF
TGTGCCAGCAGTAGACAGTACACCTCCTACGAGCAGTACTTC
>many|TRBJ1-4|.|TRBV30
CAWSTVPNEKLFF
TGTGCCTGGTCGACAGTACCTAATGAAAAACTGTTTTTT
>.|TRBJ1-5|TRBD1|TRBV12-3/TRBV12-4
CASSPTGGASNQPQHF
TGTGCCAGCAGTCCGACAGGGGGCGCGAGCAATCAGCCCCAGCATTTT
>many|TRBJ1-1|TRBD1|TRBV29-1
CSAPSPEGARTEAFF
TGCAGCGCTCCCTCCCCGGAGGGGGCGAGAACTGAAGCTTTCTTT
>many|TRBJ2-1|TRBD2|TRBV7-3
CASNPSSGSWDEQFF
TGTGCCAGCAACCCTTCTAGCGGGAGTTGGGATGAGCAGTTCTTC
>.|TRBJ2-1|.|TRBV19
CASSPGTTYFYNEQFF
TGTGCCAGTAGTCCCGGGACCACCTACTTTTACAATGAGCAGTTCTTC
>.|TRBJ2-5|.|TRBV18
CASSLRTRQSETQYF
TGTGCCAGCTCACTGAGGACTCGTCAATCAGAGACCCAGTACTTC
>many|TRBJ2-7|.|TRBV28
CASSFPAQQYF
TGTGCCAGCAGTTTCCCGGCCCAGCAGTACTTC
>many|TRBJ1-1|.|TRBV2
CASSARRDGEAFF
TGTGCCAGCAGTGCCCGCAGGGACGGCGAAGCTTTCTTT
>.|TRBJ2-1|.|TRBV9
CASSARETHYNEQFF
TGTGCCAGCAGCGCCCGGGAGACCCACTACAATGAGCAGTTCTTC
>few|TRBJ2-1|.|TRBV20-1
CSARKGINEQFF
TGCAGTGCGAGAAAGGGGATCAATGAGCAGTTCTTC
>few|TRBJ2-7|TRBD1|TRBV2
CASSPGTGKAREGEQYF
TGTGCCAGCAGTCCCGGGACAGGGAAAGCAAGAGAAGGCGAGCAGTACTTC
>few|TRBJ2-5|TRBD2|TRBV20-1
CSASKTSGVETQYF
TGCAGTGCTAGTAAAACTAGCGGGGTTGAGACCCAGTACTTC
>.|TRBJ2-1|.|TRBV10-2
CASSESGRREQFF
TGCGCCAGCAGTGAGTCGGGAAGAAGGGAGCAGTTCTTC
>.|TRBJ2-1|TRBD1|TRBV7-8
CASSLLDRASNEQFF
TGTGCCAGCAGCTTACTGGACAGGGCGAGCAATGAGCAGTTCTTC
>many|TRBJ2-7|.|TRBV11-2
CASSFDPRLSEQYF
TGTGCCAGCAGCTTTGACCCCCGACTGAGCGAGCAGTACTTC
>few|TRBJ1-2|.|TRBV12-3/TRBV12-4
CASSPRRQQSYGYTF
TGTGCCAGCAGTCCAAGACGTCAGCAGAGCTATGGCTACACCTTC
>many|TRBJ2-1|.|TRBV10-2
CASSAGSSYNEQFF
TGCGCCAGCAGTGCCGGGAGCTCCTACAATGAGCAGTTCTTC
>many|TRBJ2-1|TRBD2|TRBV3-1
CASSRPLAGGPDEQFF
TGTGCCAGCAGCCGCCCACTAGCGGGGGGGCCCGATGAGCAGTTCTTC
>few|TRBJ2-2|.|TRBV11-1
CASSHSSRSGELFF
TGTGCCAGCAGCCACAGTTCACGCTCCGGGGAGCTGTTTTTT
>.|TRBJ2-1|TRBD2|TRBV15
CATSRGLAGAYNEQFF
TGTGCCACCAGCAGGGGGCTAGCGGGGGCCTACAATGAGCAGTTCTTC
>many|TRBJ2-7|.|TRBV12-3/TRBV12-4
CASRTGQTYEQYF
TGTGCCAGCAGGACGGGCCAAACCTACGAGCAGTACTTC
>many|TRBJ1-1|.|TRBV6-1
CASSEARRGLGNTEAFF
TGTGCCAGCAGTGAAGCTAGGAGGGGCCTGGGGAACACTGAAGCTTTCTTT
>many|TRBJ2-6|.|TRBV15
CATSATVTGANVLTF
TGTGCCACCAGCGCTACAGTGACTGGGGCCAACGTCCTGACTTTC
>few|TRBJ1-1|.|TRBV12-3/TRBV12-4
CATHHHSGTEAFF
TGTGCCACCCACCACCACTCGGGGACTGAAGCTTTCTTT
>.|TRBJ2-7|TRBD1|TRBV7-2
CASSEDRGLYEQYF
TGTGCCAGCAGCGAAGACAGGGGGCTCTACGAGCAGTACTTC
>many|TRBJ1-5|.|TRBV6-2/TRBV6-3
CASSFGWGTSSPQHF
TGTGCCAGCAGTTTCGGCTGGGGGACCAGCTCGCCCCAGCATTTT
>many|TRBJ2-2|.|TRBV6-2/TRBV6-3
CASSYSGGPTGELFF
TGTGCCAGCAGTTACTCAGGGGGGCCCACCGGGGAGCTGTTTTTT
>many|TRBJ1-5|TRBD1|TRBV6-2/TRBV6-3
CASRKGQGVSQPQHF
TGTGCCAGCAGGAAGGGACAGGGGGTATCTCAGCCCCAGCATTTT
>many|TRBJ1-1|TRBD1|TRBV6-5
CASRQTGVTEAFF
TGTGCCAGCAGGCAGACAGGGGTGACTGAAGCTTTCTTT